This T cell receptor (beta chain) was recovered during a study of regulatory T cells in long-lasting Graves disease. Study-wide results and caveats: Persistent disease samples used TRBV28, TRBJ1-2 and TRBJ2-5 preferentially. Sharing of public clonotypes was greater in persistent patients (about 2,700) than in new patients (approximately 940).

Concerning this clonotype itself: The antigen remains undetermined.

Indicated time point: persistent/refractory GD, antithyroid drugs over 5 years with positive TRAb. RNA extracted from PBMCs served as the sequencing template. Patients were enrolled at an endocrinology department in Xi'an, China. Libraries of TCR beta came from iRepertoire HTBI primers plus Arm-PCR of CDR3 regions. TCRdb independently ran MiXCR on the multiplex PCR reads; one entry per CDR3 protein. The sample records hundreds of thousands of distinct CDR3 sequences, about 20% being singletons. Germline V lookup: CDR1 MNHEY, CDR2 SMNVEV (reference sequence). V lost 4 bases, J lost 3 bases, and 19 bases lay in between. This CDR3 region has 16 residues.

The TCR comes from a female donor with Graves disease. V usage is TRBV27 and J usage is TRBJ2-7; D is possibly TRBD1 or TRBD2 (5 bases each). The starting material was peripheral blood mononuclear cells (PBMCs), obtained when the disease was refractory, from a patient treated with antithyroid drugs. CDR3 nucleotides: TGTGCCAGCAGTTCCTTAACCGGGACGGTGGACTACGAGCAGTACTTC. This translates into CASSSLTGTVDYEQYF.